This is a list of T cell receptor beta chains from one sample in a study of T cell repertoires in aging, cancer and after chemotherapy. Via MiXCR, TCRdb re-called the multiplex PCR reads, giving one row per CDR3 protein. Found here are 8,000 to 9,000 distinct CDR3 sequences, more than 40% of them singletons; the top ten hold roughly 12%. Sequenced sample: blood. The source of these receptors is a human donor with a solid tumor. Each CDR3 is given with its conserved first and last residue. The D gene is left open where the match is weak. Size is stated for part of the rows, as once, few or many counts, or as a class when the clone is expanded.

v_call,d_call,clone_size,j_call,cdr3_aa,cdr3_nt
TRBV29-1,.,medium-sized,TRBJ2-1,CSVEVPGLRNEQFF,TGCAGCGTTGAAGTCCCCGGACTTCGGAATGAGCAGTTCTTC
TRBV13,.,.,TRBJ2-5,CASSLRAAAQETQYF,TGTGCCAGCAGCTTGCGGGCCGCCGCCCAAGAGACCCAGTACTTC
TRBV6-5,.,few,TRBJ1-2,CASLLRGYGYTF,TGTGCCAGCCTACTACGAGGCTATGGCTACACCTTC
TRBV19,TRBD1,few,TRBJ1-2,CASSQGGFGGYTF,TGTGCCAGCTCACAGGGGGGATTTGGTGGCTACACCTTC
TRBV12-3/TRBV12-4,TRBD1,.,TRBJ1-6,CASSFTGGDSPLHF,TGTGCCAGCAGTTTCACAGGGGGTGATTCACCCCTCCACTTT
TRBV12-3/TRBV12-4,.,.,TRBJ2-5,CASSPFPPRGRETQYF,TGTGCCAGCAGTCCTTTCCCCCCAAGGGGTCGAGAGACCCAGTACTTC
TRBV18,TRBD1,.,TRBJ2-2,CASSPGQGTTGELFF,TGTGCCAGCTCACCTGGACAGGGGACCACCGGGGAGCTGTTTTTT
TRBV12-3/TRBV12-4,.,.,TRBJ1-1,CASTVQGANTEAFF,TGTGCCAGCACCGTACAGGGAGCGAACACTGAAGCTTTCTTT
TRBV10-3,.,.,TRBJ1-1,CAISGTGGHTEAFF,TGTGCCATCAGTGGAACTGGAGGCCACACTGAAGCTTTCTTT
TRBV18,TRBD2,few,TRBJ2-1,CASSPYAGEGSEQFF,TGTGCCAGCTCACCCTATGCGGGAGAAGGGAGTGAGCAGTTCTTC
TRBV6-5,TRBD1,.,TRBJ1-1,CASILTAGGTEAFF,TGTGCCAGCATCCTTACCGCAGGGGGGACTGAAGCTTTCTTT
TRBV10-3,.,.,TRBJ1-6,CAISGGEGNNSPLHF,TGTGCCATCAGTGGGGGGGAGGGGAATAATTCACCCCTCCACTTT
TRBV6-1,TRBD2,few,TRBJ2-1,CASSESGGGPNEQFF,TGTGCCAGCAGTGAATCGGGGGGGGGCCCCAATGAGCAGTTCTTC
TRBV12-3/TRBV12-4,TRBD1,.,TRBJ1-1,CASSSHRGTEAFF,TGTGCCAGCAGTTCCCACAGGGGAACTGAAGCTTTCTTT
TRBV24-1,TRBD1,.,TRBJ1-2,CATSGGQGIENYGYTF,TGTGCCACCAGTGGAGGACAGGGAATAGAAAACTATGGCTACACCTTC
TRBV10-3,TRBD1,few,TRBJ1-2,CAISKTGTGDGYTF,TGTGCCATCAGTAAAACCGGGACAGGGGATGGCTACACCTTC
TRBV30,.,few,TRBJ1-2,CAWSVIIGDGYTF,TGTGCCTGGAGTGTAATTATTGGGGATGGCTACACCTTC
TRBV6-1,.,few,TRBJ2-7,CASSFEGIGSYEQYF,TGTGCCAGCAGTTTCGAGGGGATCGGATCCTACGAGCAGTACTTC
TRBV19,.,few,TRBJ2-2,CASSITGPYGELFF,TGTGCCAGTAGTATAACCGGACCCTACGGGGAGCTGTTTTTT
TRBV6-1,TRBD1,.,TRBJ1-5,CASSPWGQTSYQPQHF,TGTGCCAGCAGCCCATGGGGACAGACATCTTATCAGCCCCAGCATTTT
TRBV29-1,.,medium-sized,TRBJ2-3,CSVVLVVRDTQYF,TGCAGCGTTGTATTGGTAGTCCGAGATACGCAGTATTTT
TRBV6-4,TRBD2,.,TRBJ2-1,CASSVGVAGEQFF,TGTGCCAGCAGTGTCGGGGTAGCGGGAGAGCAGTTCTTC
TRBV24-1,TRBD1,few,TRBJ1-1,CATSDLSLRGRGTEAFF,TGTGCCACCAGTGATTTGTCATTGAGGGGGCGAGGCACTGAAGCTTTCTTT
TRBV27,TRBD1,.,TRBJ2-7,CASSPTHGTDYEQYF,TGTGCCAGCAGTCCTACTCACGGGACAGACTACGAGCAGTACTTC
TRBV11-3,.,.,TRBJ2-7,CASSPSWRGRSEQYF,TGTGCCAGCAGCCCCTCCTGGCGGGGTCGGAGCGAGCAGTACTTC
TRBV11-3,.,once,TRBJ2-3,CASSLGGRGWGTDTQYF,TGTGCCAGCAGCTTAGGGGGGAGGGGGTGGGGCACAGATACGCAGTATTTT
TRBV12-3/TRBV12-4,.,.,TRBJ2-7,CASSLSGFLEEQYF,TGTGCCAGCAGTTTATCGGGGTTCTTGGAGGAGCAGTACTTC
TRBV29-1,TRBD2,.,TRBJ2-1,CSVESTSGVPDEQFF,TGCAGCGTTGAGTCTACTAGCGGGGTCCCCGATGAGCAGTTCTTC
TRBV27,.,.,TRBJ2-7,CASSPRAIAAYEQYF,TGTGCCAGCAGTCCACGGGCGATTGCAGCCTACGAGCAGTACTTC
TRBV29-1,.,medium-sized,TRBJ2-7,CSVADAAYEQYF,TGCAGCGTTGCGGACGCCGCTTACGAGCAGTACTTC
TRBV6-4,.,.,TRBJ2-7,CATSDRGSRGTYEQYF,TGTGCCACCAGTGATAGAGGGTCCCGGGGGACCTACGAGCAGTACTTC
TRBV29-1,.,medium-sized,TRBJ2-3,CSVEKGWEMGTDTQYF,TGCAGCGTTGAAAAGGGGTGGGAGATGGGCACAGATACGCAGTATTTT
TRBV19,.,.,TRBJ2-5,CASSFPGGSSYPQYF,TGTGCCAGTAGTTTCCCCGGGGGCTCCTCGTATCCCCAGTACTTC
TRBV5-6,TRBD1,few,TRBJ1-1,CASSHPRDRGTNTEAFF,TGTGCCAGCAGCCATCCCCGGGACAGGGGTACGAACACTGAAGCTTTCTTT
TRBV12-3/TRBV12-4,TRBD2,few,TRBJ2-3,CASSDSSGGHTDTQYF,TGTGCCAGCAGTGACTCTAGCGGGGGGCACACAGATACGCAGTATTTT
TRBV6-1,TRBD1,once,TRBJ1-3,CASSSSRQGVGNTIYF,TGTGCCAGCAGTTCCTCGCGGCAGGGGGTTGGAAACACCATATATTTT
TRBV11-3,TRBD2,few,TRBJ2-3,CASSFGLAGADTQYF,TGTGCCAGCAGCTTTGGGCTAGCGGGAGCAGATACGCAGTATTTT
TRBV19,TRBD2,.,TRBJ2-1,CATGRLADSYNEQFF,TGTGCCACCGGCAGACTAGCGGACTCCTACAATGAGCAGTTCTTC
TRBV6-5,TRBD1,few,TRBJ2-7,CASSRTGSMEQYF,TGTGCCAGCAGTAGGACAGGTTCAATGGAGCAGTACTTC
TRBV7-4,TRBD1,.,TRBJ2-3,CALAGGADTQYF,TGTGCCCTTGCAGGGGGCGCAGATACGCAGTATTTT
TRBV19,TRBD1,.,TRBJ2-5,CASSIGRDRYQETQYF,TGTGCCAGTAGTATAGGCCGGGACAGGTACCAAGAGACCCAGTACTTC
TRBV29-1,.,medium-sized,TRBJ2-5,CSVEDWTQETQYF,TGCAGCGTTGAAGATTGGACCCAAGAGACCCAGTACTTC
TRBV29-1,.,.,TRBJ1-2,CSVANSRGVGYTF,TGCAGCGTTGCTAATTCACGGGGGGTAGGCTACACCTTC
TRBV5-4,.,.,TRBJ2-6,CASSQGPSSGANVLTF,TGTGCCAGCAGCCAAGGGCCGAGCTCTGGGGCCAACGTCCTGACTTTC
TRBV11-3,.,.,TRBJ1-6,CASSTGGGCNSPLHF,TGTGCCAGCAGCACCGGGGGGGGGTGTAATTCACCCCTCCACTTT
TRBV5-8,TRBD1,.,TRBJ2-5,CASSSGGKETQYF,TGTGCCAGCTCCTCAGGGGGCAAGGAGACCCAGTACTTC
TRBV10-3,.,.,TRBJ2-3,CAISDGYTDTQYF,TGTGCCATCAGTGACGGCTACACAGATACGCAGTATTTT
TRBV11-3,.,few,TRBJ2-1,CASNPGSPREQFF,TGTGCCAGCAACCCGGGTTCACCCCGGGAGCAGTTCTTC
TRBV6-5,TRBD1,.,TRBJ1-4,CASSGTVNNEKLFF,TGTGCCAGCAGTGGGACAGTTAATAATGAAAAACTGTTTTTT
TRBV19,TRBD2,.,TRBJ2-4,CASSIRLAGNIQYF,TGTGCCAGTAGTATTAGACTAGCCGGAAACATTCAGTACTTC
TRBV6-2/TRBV6-3,.,.,TRBJ1-2,CASSSHRDTIFGYTF,TGTGCCAGCAGTTCACATCGGGACACCATCTTTGGCTACACCTTC
TRBV12-3/TRBV12-4,.,few,TRBJ1-1,CATQEGHSNTEAFF,TGTGCCACACAGGAGGGGCATTCGAACACTGAAGCTTTCTTT
TRBV15,.,.,TRBJ2-7,CATSRDPQGLYEQYF,TGTGCCACCAGCAGAGATCCCCAGGGTCTATACGAGCAGTACTTC
TRBV12-3/TRBV12-4,TRBD1,few,TRBJ1-4,CASSFTTGDEKLFF,TGTGCCAGCAGTTTTACGACAGGGGATGAAAAACTGTTTTTT
TRBV29-1,TRBD1,.,TRBJ1-5,CSVISQDRGSRGNQPQHF,TGCAGCGTGATTAGCCAGGACAGGGGGAGCCGGGGCAATCAGCCCCAGCATTTT
TRBV12-3/TRBV12-4,.,.,TRBJ2-7,CASSLQERHEQYF,TGTGCCAGCAGTTTACAGGAGAGGCACGAGCAGTACTTC
TRBV6-2/TRBV6-3,.,.,TRBJ2-2,CASSNRANTGELFF,TGTGCCAGCTCTAACAGAGCGAACACCGGGGAGCTGTTTTTT